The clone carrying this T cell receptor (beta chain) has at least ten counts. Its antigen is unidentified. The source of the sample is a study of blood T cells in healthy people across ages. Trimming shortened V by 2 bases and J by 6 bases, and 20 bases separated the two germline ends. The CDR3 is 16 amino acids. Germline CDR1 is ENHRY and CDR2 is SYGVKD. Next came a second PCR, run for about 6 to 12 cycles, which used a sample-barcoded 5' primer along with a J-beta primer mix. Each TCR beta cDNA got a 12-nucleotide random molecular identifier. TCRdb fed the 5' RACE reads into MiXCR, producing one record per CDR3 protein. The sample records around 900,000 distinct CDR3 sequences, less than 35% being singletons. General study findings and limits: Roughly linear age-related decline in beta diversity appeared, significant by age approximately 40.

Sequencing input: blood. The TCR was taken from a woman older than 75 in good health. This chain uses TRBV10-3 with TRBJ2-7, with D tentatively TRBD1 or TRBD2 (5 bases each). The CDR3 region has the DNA TGTGCCATCAGTGAGAACGGGGTAGGGGAAAAGCGCGAGCAGTACTTC. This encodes CAISENGVGEKREQYF.